This TCR beta chain was identified during a study of yellow fever vaccine responses in identical twins. Comments on this clonotype: Its cognate antigen is unknown.

TCRdb re-called the RT-PCR reads through MiXCR, storing one row per CDR3 protein. Counted here are about 14,000 distinct CDR3 sequences, about 88% occurring once; the ten biggest clones make up about 0.7%. Study conclusions and caveats: The authors reported partly convergent, partly personalized vaccine responses in identical twins.

Per germline, CDR1 MGHDK and CDR2 SYGVNS. CDR3 length: 19 amino acids. The trim removed 5 bases at V and 0 bases at J, leaving 14 bases unmatched. Sequenced material: T cells from blood (PBMCs), unsorted or a sorted subset (not recorded which), taken before or after yellow fever vaccination (not recorded which). The chain employs TRBV25-1 and TRBJ2-2; 8 nucleotides match TRBD1. This TCR was recovered from a woman aged 18-30 years who received the yellow fever vaccine. The CDR3 sequence: CASSPRLSLDRANTGELFF. The CDR3 DNA reads as TGTGCCAGCAGTCCGCGGTTATCACTGGACAGGGCGAACACCGGGGAGCTGTTTTTT.